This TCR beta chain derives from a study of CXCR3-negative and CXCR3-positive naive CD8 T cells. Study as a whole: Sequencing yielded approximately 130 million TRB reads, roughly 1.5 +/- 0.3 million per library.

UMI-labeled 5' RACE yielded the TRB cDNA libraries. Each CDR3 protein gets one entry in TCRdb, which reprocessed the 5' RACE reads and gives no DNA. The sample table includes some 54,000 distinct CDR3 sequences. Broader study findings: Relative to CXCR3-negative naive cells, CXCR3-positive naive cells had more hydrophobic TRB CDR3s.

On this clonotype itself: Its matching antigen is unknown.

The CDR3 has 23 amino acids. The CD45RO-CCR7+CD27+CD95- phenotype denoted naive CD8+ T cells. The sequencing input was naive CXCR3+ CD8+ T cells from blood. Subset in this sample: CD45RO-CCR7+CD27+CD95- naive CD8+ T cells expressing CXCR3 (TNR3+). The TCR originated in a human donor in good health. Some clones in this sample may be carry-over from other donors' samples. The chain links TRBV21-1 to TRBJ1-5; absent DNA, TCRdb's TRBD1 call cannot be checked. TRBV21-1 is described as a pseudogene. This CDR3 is CASSTQPETGREPGGHLNQPQHF.